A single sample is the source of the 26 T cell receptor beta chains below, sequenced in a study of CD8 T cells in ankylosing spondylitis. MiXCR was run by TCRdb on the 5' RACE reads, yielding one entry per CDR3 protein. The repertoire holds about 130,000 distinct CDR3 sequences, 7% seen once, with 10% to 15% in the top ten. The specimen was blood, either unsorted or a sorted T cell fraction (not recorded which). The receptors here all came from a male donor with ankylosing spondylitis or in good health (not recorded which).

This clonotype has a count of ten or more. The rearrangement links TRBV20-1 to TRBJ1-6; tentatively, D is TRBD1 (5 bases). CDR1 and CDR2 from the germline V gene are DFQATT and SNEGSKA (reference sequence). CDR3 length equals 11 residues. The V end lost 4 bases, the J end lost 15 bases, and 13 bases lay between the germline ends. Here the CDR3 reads CSATPGPVLHF. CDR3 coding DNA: TGCAGTGCTACCCCGGGGCCGGTCCTCCACTTT.

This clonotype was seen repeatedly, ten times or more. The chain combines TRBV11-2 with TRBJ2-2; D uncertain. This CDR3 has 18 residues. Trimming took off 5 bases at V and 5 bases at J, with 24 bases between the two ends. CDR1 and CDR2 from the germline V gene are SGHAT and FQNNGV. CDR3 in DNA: TGTGCCAGCAGCCTACGAGTTTCTGCGGATCCCAAAACCGGGGAGCTGTTTTTT. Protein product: CASSLRVSADPKTGELFF. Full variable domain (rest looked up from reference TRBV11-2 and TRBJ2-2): EAGVAQSPRYKIIEKRQSVAFWCNPISGHATLYWYQQILGQGPKLLIQFQNNGVVDDSQLPKDRFSAERLKGVDSTLKIQPAKLEDSAVYLCASSLRVSADPKTGELFFGEGSRLTVL.

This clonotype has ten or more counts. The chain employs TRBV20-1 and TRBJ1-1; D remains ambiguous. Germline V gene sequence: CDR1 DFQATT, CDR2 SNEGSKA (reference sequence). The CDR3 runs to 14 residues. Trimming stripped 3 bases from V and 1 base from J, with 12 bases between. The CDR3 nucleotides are TGCAGTGCTAGTGGGCCGGCACCGAACACTGAAGCTTTCTTT. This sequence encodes CSASGPAPNTEAFF.

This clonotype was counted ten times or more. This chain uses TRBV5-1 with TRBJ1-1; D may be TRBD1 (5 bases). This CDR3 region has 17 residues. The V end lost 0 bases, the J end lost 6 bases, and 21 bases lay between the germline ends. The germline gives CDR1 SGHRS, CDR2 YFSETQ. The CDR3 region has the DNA TGCGCCAGCAGCTTGGAACGGGACGGATCAAGGGGCCCTGAAGCTTTCTTT. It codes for CASSLERDGSRGPEAFF.

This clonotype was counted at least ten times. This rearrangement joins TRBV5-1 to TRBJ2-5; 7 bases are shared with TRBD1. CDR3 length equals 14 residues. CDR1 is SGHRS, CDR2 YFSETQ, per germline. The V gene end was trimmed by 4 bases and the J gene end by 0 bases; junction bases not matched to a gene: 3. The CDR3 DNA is TGCGCCAGCAGCGAGGGGACAGACCAAGAGACCCAGTACTTC. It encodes CASSEGTDQETQYF.

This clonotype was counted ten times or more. CDR3 region: CASSQSHEQYF. The DNA of the CDR3 is TGTGCCAGCAGCCAAAGCCACGAGCAGTACTTC. The gene calls are TRBV3-1 and TRBJ2-7; D is ambiguous. The CDR3 runs to 11 residues. V lost 2 bases and J 5 bases, leaving 4 bases between the germline ends. Germline CDR1 reads LGHDT; CDR2 reads YNNKEL (reference sequence).

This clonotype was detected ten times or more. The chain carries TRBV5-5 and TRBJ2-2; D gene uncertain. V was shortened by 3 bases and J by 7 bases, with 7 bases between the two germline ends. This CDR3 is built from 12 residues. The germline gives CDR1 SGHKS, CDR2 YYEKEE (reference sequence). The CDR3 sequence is CASSSRVGELFF. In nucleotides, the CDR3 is TGTGCCAGCAGCTCTCGCGTCGGGGAGCTGTTTTTT.

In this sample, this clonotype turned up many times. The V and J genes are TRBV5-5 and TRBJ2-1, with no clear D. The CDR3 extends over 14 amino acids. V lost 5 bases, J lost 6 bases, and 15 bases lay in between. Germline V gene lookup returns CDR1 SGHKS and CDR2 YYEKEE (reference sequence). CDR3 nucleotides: TGTGCCAGCAGTATGCGCAGTATCAGCAATGAGCAGTTCTTC. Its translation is CASSMRSISNEQFF.

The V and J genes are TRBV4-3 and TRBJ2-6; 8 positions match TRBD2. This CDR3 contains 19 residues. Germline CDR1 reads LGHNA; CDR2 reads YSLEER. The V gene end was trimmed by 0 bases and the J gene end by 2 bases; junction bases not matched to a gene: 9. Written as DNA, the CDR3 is TGCGCCAGCAGCCAAGATCGGGAGGGGTACTATGCTGGGGCCAACGTCCTGACTTTC. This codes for CASSQDREGYYAGANVLTF.

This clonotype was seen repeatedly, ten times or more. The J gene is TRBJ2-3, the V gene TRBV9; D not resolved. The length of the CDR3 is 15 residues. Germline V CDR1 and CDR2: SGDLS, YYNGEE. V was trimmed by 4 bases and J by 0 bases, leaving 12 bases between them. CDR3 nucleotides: TGTGCCAGCAGCCCCCGCCTTCCAAGCACAGATACGCAGTATTTT. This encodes CASSPRLPSTDTQYF.

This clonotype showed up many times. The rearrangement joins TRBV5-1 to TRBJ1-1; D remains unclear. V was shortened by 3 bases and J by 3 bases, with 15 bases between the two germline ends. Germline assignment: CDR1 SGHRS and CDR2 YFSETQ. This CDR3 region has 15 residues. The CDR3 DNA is TGCGCCAGCAGCTCCGAAGGGATAGGAGACACTGAAGCTTTCTTT. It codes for CASSSEGIGDTEAFF.

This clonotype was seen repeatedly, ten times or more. The CDR3 bases are TGCAGTGCTATCCCCCTACAGGTAAACATAAGGAACACTGAAGCTTTCTTT. Amino acid sequence: CSAIPLQVNIRNTEAFF. The chain employs TRBV20-1 and TRBJ1-1; maybe TRBD1 (5 bases). The germline CDR1 and CDR2 sequences are DFQATT and SNEGSKA (reference sequence). V was trimmed by 4 bases and J by 1 base, leaving 22 bases between them. This CDR3 has 17 residues.

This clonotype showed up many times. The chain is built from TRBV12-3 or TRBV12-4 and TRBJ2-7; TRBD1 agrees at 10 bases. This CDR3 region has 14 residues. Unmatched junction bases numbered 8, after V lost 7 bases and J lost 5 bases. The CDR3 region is CASTTDRGFDEQYF. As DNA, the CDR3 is TGTGCCAGCACCACGGACAGGGGGTTCGACGAGCAGTACTTC.

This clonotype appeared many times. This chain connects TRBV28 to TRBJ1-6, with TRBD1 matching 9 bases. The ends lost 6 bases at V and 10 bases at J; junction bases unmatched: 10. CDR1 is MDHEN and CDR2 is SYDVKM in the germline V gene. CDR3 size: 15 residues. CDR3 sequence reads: CASSTGGDATSPLHF. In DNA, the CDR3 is TGTGCCAGCAGCACAGGGGGCGATGCGACCTCACCCCTCCACTTT.

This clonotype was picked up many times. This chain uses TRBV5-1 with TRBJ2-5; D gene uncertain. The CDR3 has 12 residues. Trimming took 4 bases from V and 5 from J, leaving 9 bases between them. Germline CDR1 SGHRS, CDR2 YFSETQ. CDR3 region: CASSVSYETQYF. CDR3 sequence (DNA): TGCGCCAGCAGCGTAAGTTACGAGACCCAGTACTTC.

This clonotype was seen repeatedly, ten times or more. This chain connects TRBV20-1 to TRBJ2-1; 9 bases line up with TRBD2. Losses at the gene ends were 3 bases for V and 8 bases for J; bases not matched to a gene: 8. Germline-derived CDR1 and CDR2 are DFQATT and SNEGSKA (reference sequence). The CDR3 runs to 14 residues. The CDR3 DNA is TGCAGTGCTAGTCCTAGCGGGGAAAGGGATGAGCAGTTCTTC. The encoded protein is CSASPSGERDEQFF.

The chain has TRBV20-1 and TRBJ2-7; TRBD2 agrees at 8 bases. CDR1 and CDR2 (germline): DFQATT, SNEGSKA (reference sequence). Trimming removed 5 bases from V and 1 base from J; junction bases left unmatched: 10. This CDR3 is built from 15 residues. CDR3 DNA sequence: TGCAGTGCTCCAGACCGGGGGGGGAAGTCCTACGAGCAGTACTTC. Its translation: CSAPDRGGKSYEQYF.

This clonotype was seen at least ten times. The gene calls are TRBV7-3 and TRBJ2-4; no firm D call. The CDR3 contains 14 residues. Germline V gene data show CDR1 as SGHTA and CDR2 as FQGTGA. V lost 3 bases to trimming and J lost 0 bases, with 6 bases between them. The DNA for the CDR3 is TGTGCCAGCAGCTTCCAAGTAGCCAAAAACATTCAGTACTTC. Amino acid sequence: CASSFQVAKNIQYF.

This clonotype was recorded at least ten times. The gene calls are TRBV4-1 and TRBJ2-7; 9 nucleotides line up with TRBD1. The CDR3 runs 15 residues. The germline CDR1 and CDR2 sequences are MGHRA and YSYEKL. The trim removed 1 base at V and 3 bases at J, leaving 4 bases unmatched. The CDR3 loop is CASSQVEGQGYEQYF. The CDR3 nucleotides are TGCGCCAGCAGCCAAGTAGAGGGACAGGGCTACGAGCAGTACTTC.

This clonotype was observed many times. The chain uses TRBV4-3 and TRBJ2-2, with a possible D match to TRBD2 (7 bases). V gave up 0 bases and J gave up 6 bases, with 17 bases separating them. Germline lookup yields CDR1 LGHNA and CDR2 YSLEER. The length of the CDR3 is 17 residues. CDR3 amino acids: CASSQDATGGSPGELFF. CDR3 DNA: TGCGCCAGCAGCCAAGATGCTACGGGGGGCTCTCCCGGGGAGCTGTTTTTT.

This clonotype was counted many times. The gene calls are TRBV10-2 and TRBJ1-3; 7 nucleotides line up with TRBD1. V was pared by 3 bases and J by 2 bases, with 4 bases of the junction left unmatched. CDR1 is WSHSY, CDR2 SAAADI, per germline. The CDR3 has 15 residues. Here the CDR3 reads CASSDKQGTGNTIYF. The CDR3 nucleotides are TGCGCCAGCAGTGACAAACAGGGGACTGGAAACACCATATATTTT.

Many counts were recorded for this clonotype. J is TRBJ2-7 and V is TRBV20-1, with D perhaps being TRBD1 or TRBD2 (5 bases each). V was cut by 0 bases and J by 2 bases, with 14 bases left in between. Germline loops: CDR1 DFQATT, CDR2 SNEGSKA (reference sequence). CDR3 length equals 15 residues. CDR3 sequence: CSARDQGRDPYEQYF. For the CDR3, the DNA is TGCAGTGCTAGAGATCAGGGCAGGGACCCCTACGAGCAGTACTTC.

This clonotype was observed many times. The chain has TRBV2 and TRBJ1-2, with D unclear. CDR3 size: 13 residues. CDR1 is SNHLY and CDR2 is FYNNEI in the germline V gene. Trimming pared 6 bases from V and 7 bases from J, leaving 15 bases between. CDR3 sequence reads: CASRDRAGGGYTF. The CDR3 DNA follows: TGTGCCAGCAGGGACCGGGCCGGTGGTGGCTACACCTTC.

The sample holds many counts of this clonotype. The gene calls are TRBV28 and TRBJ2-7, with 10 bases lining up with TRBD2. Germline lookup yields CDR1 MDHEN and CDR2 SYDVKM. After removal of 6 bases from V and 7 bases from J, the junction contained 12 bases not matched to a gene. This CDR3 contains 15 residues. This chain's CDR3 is CASSPLLAGRSEQYF. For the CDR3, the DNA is TGTGCCAGCAGCCCTTTACTAGCGGGAAGGAGTGAGCAGTACTTC. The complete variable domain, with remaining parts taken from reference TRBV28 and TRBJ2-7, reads DVKVTQSSRYLVKRTGEKVFLECVQDMDHENMFWYRQDPGLGLRLIYFSYDVKMKEKGDIPEGYSVSREKKERFSLILESASTNQTSMYLCASSPLLAGRSEQYFGPGTRLTVT.

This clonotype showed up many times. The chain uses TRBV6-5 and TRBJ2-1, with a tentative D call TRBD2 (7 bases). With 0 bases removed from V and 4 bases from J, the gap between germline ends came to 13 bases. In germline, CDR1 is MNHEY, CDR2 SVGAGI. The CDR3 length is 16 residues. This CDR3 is CASSYSGGGGYNEQFF. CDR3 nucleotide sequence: TGTGCCAGCAGTTACTCGGGGGGAGGGGGGTACAATGAGCAGTTCTTC.

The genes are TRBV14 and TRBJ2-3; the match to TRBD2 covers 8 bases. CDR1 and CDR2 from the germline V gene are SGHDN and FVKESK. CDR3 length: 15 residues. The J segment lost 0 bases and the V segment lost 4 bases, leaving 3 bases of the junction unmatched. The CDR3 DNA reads TGTGCCAGCAGCCCCGGGACTAGAAGCACAGATACGCAGTATTTT. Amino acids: CASSPGTRSTDTQYF.